These 2 T cell receptor beta chains were sequenced from one sample in a study of blood T cell repertoires in COVID-19. Profiling relied on immunoSEQ multiplex PCR, and the TCRdb table lists in-frame clones only, not all of them. The sample has tens of thousands of clones; 91% are singletons. The sample taken for sequencing was peripheral blood. These receptors were obtained from a woman aged 50 to 60 in a cohort sampled during active COVID-19.

The J gene is TRBJ2-7, the V gene TRBV18; 10 bases map to TRBD1. CDR3 length equals 13 residues. V lost 6 bases to trimming and J lost 6 bases; unmatched junction nucleotides: 5. Looked up from germline, CDR1 is KGHSH and CDR2 is LQKENI. The CDR3 DNA sequence: TGTGCCAGCTCGACCGGGACAGGGGTCGAGCAGTACTTC. Protein sequence: CASSTGTGVEQYF.

This clone is medium-sized. V and J are TRBV7-9 and TRBJ2-3, with D possibly TRBD2 on 7 matching bases. CDR3 length: 14 amino acids. Deletions cut 0 bases from V and 6 bases from J, with 10 bases between. The germline V gene has CDR1 SEHNR and CDR2 FQNEAQ (reference sequence). CDR3 nucleotides: TGTGCCAGCAGCTTAGCCGGGGGGCTCGATACGCAGTATTTT. Its protein is CASSLAGGLDTQYF.